The entry below describes one TCR beta chain. Its specificity is not known. The source of the sample is a study of T cell responses to AZD1222 COVID-19 vaccine. Study-wide results and limits: The breadth and depth of Spike-specific TCRs increased once two AZD1222 doses had been given. Only six or seven AZD1222 recipients tested seropositive at baseline. Donors, mostly white British, included more females; clonal diversity was possibly underestimated.

Profiling relied on immunoSEQ multiplex PCR, and the TCRdb table lists in-frame clones only, not all of them. The table has fewer than 150,000 clones, about 90% seen once. The receptor comes from an adult in good health. Sequences were derived from peripheral blood, sampled on day 0 of AZD1222 vaccination.

The DNA of the CDR3 is TGCGCCAGCAGCCGCGGACTGGATCGGTACAATGAGCAGTTCTTC. Amino acid sequence: CASSRGLDRYNEQFF. V usage is TRBV5-1 and J usage is TRBJ2-1, with D possibly TRBD2 on 5 matching bases. The length of the CDR3 is 15 residues. CDR1 is SGHRS and CDR2 is YFSETQ in the germline V gene. The V and J ends lost 4 bases and 4 bases respectively, with 15 bases between them. The full variable domain, in which reference TRBV5-1 and TRBJ2-1 provide the parts outside the CDR3, is KAGVTQTPRYLIKTRGQQVTLSCSPISGHRSVSWYQQTPGQGLQFLFEYFSETQRNKGNFPGRFSGRQFSNSRSEMNVSTLELGDSALYLCASSRGLDRYNEQFFGPGTRLTVL.